This passage covers 8 T cell receptor beta chains from one sample sequenced in a study of shared clonotypes between healthy human individuals. The protocol was immunoSEQ multiplex PCR, while the TCRdb copy is restricted to in-frame clones and leaves out a portion. The repertoire holds some 1 million clones, with approximately 68% as singletons. Sequencing was carried out using memory CD4+ T cells sorted from blood. Subset in this sample: CD45RA-negative fraction. The receptors shown here come from a man aged 18-30 years in good health.

Here the CDR3 DNA reads TGTGCCTGGAGTGTGGATCTTCAAGAGACCCAGTACTTC. Translated, it gives CAWSVDLQETQYF. The chain recombines TRBV30 with TRBJ2-5; unclear D gene. The germline V gene has CDR1 GTSNPN and CDR2 SVGIG (reference sequence). The CDR3 contains 13 residues. V was cut by 0 bases and J by 2 bases, with 7 bases left in between.

V gene TRBV11-2 combines with J gene TRBJ1-1, with a possible D match to TRBD1 (6 bases). Germline assignment: CDR1 SGHAT and CDR2 FQNNGV. CDR3 size: 14 residues. Trimming pared 8 bases from V and 4 bases from J, leaving 17 bases between. The CDR3 DNA is TGTGCCAGCGCCCAGGGACATAGGGGCACTGAAGCTTTCTTT. Translating it yields CASAQGHRGTEAFF.

Notes on this clone: Other DNA sequences in this sample translate to the same CDR3. The V call is TRBV5-1, the J call TRBJ2-7; D is unresolved. Germline loops: CDR1 SGHRS, CDR2 YFSETQ. V gave up 1 base and J gave up 0 bases, with 5 bases separating them. This CDR3 is 13 amino acids long. Here the CDR3 DNA reads TGCGCCAGCAGCTTGTCCAGCTCCTACGAGCAGTACTTC. It yields the protein CASSLSSSYEQYF. The variable domain in full, with the rest retrieved from reference TRBV5-1 and TRBJ2-7, is KAGVTQTPRYLIKTRGQQVTLSCSPISGHRSVSWYQQTPGQGLQFLFEYFSETQRNKGNFPGRFSGRQFSNSRSEMNVSTLELGDSALYLCASSLSSSYEQYFGPGTRLTVT.

A word on this clone: One base separates it from a far larger clone, so it is likely a read error. DNA of the CDR3: TGTGCCAGCAGCTTAGGCGGGAACGCCTACGAGCAGTACTTC. Residues: CASSLGGNAYEQYF. The V gene is TRBV7-6, the J gene TRBJ2-7; the D gene is possibly TRBD2 (6 bases). CDR1 is SGHVS and CDR2 is FNYEAQ in the germline V gene. There are 14 residues in the CDR3. The germline V and J ends were trimmed by 1 base and 2 bases, with 9 bases remaining between them.

The chain employs TRBV30 and TRBJ1-2; possible D gene TRBD1, 5 bases. CDR1 and CDR2 from the germline V gene are GTSNPN and SVGIG (reference sequence). Trimming removed 0 bases from V and 8 bases from J, with 7 bases in between. This CDR3 has 11 residues. The CDR3 DNA follows: TGTGCCTGGAGTGTACAGGCGGGCTACACCTTC. Translation: CAWSVQAGYTF.

V is TRBV5-1 and J is TRBJ1-1; 9 bases fit TRBD1. CDR1 is SGHRS, CDR2 YFSETQ, per germline. There are 16 residues in the CDR3. V trimming: 5 bases; J trimming: 1 base; junction bases outside the gene matches: 9. The CDR3 bases are TGCGCCAGCAGGCCCGGGACAGGGCTCCAGAACACTGAAGCTTTCTTT. Translated, it gives CASRPGTGLQNTEAFF.

This clone was counted a few times. The chain links TRBV19 to TRBJ2-2; 7 bases are a match to TRBD1. Germline V gives CDR1 LNHDA, CDR2 SQIVND (reference sequence). Germline trimming cut 1 base from V and 2 bases from J; bases unmatched to any gene: 4. The CDR3 consists of 16 residues. The CDR3 DNA reads as TGTGCCAGTAGTATAGGGGACAGTCTAAACACCGGGGAGCTGTTTTTT. Its translation is CASSIGDSLNTGELFF.

The chain has TRBV4-1 and TRBJ2-1; weak D call: TRBD1 (6 bases). The V gene's germline CDR1 is MGHRA and CDR2 YSYEKL. The CDR3 covers 14 residues. Trimming left V 3 bases short and J 5 bases short, with 11 bases between. CDR3 amino acids: CASSQDSMDNEQFF. Written as DNA, the CDR3 is TGCGCCAGCAGCCAGGACAGTATGGACAATGAGCAGTTCTTC.